The source of this TCR beta chain is a study of blood T cells in healthy people across ages. The study's findings and limits: Strong correlation existed between TCR beta diversity and naive T cell percentage. Fewer expanded clones and more diversity marked long-lived versus aged donors. Age brought a roughly linear fall in TCR beta diversity measured per million T cells.

J lost 5 bases, V lost 0 bases, and 5 bases had no gene match. The germline V gene has CDR1 KGHDR and CDR2 SFDVKD. This CDR3 region has 16 residues. Using a J-beta primer mix together with a sample-barcoded 5' primer, a second PCR was run for about 6 to 11 cycles. TCRdb passed the 5' RACE reads through MiXCR, listing each CDR3 protein once. The sample yields 2 million or so distinct CDR3 sequences, around half seen once. This clonotype was seen a few times. Its antigen is currently unknown. PBMCs, at least 6 million per sample, were isolated. Sequencing was done on a sample of blood. The V and J genes are TRBV24-1 and TRBJ1-1, with TRBD1 identical over 10 bases. This TCR came from a woman aged 40 to 50 in good health. The CDR3 DNA reads TGTGCCACCAGTGATTTGGACAGGGGGCGAGGTACTGAAGCTTTCTTT. It encodes CATSDLDRGRGTEAFF.